Sequencing of this T cell receptor (beta chain) was carried out in a study of cytomegalovirus exposure and HLA in healthy donors. Study outcomes and limitations: Sequencing likely generated an artifact that appeared as a cluster of highly shared sequence variants. An assumption of roughly uniform sequencing depth across donors underlay the presence/absence analyses.

A multiplex PCR was run with 60 Vbeta primers and 13 Jbeta primers. The data were produced by immunoSEQ multiplex PCR, yet TCRdb's version contains in-frame clones alone and is incomplete. The sample includes about 140,000 clones, roughly 78% of them seen just once. Among the donors, all were healthy bone marrow donors. CDR1 is SEHNR and CDR2 is FQNEAQ in the germline V gene (reference sequence). This CDR3 spans 17 amino acids. After removal of 5 bases from V and 7 bases from J, the junction contained 14 bases not matched to a gene. On this clone: Its antigen is undetermined.

Source material: PBMCs. The gene calls are TRBV7-9 and TRBJ1-4; 9 positions agree with TRBD1. The sequence derives from a man aged 25 to 40 in good health and CMV-seronegative. The CDR3 is CASSEINYRGRGEKLFF. Written as DNA, the CDR3 is TGTGCCAGCAGCGAAATCAACTACAGGGGGCGGGGTGAAAAACTGTTTTTT.